This TCR beta chain was sequenced in a study of shared clonotypes between healthy human individuals. The assay was run at deep level. Data came from immunoSEQ multiplex PCR; TCRdb stores just in-frame clones and leaves some out. The data hold 400,000 to 600,000 clones, with 75% to 80% observed a single time. The sample comprised PBMCs. This TCR came from a woman aged 35 to 49 in good health. Some clones in this sample may be carry-over from other donors' samples.

The CDR3 reads CASSPLASGRVTGELFF. The CDR3 nucleotides read TGTGCCAGCAGCCCCTTGGCTAGCGGGAGGGTCACCGGGGAGCTGTTTTTT. The chain carries TRBV14 and TRBJ2-2, with 12 nucleotides matching TRBD2. The V and J ends lost 4 bases and 4 bases, in that order; junction bases with no gene match: 7. The germline CDR1 and CDR2 sequences are SGHDN and FVKESK. This CDR3 is 17 amino acids long.